The 27 T cell receptor beta chains presented below share a single source sample, sequenced in a study of T-cell memory formation after mild COVID-19. TCRdb analysed the 5' RACE reads with MiXCR anew, one entry per CDR3 protein. Among about 430,000 distinct CDR3 sequences listed, 18% were seen once. The specimen was PBMCs or a T cell subset sorted from them (not recorded which). The receptors derive from a man aged 18-30 years who had mild COVID-19 (a few samples of this study predate the infection). Cell type and time point are not known.

The chain couples TRBV29-1 to TRBJ1-2, with 8 bases aligning to TRBD1. The V gene's germline CDR1 is SQVTM and CDR2 ANQGSEA. J gave up 3 bases and V 2 bases, and 8 bases lay outside the gene matches. The CDR3 is 15 amino acids. The CDR3 protein is CSVESRAGGDYGYTF. CDR3 in DNA: TGCAGCGTTGAAAGTAGGGCAGGGGGCGACTATGGCTACACCTTC.

In this sample, this clonotype turned up a few times. V usage is TRBV7-2 and J usage is TRBJ2-1; 12 bases are a match to TRBD2. Germline-derived CDR1 and CDR2 are SGHTA and FQGNSA. Unmatched junction bases numbered 5, after V lost 4 bases and J lost 7 bases. This CDR3 is built from 15 residues. The CDR3 region has the DNA TGTGCCAGCAGCTCCGGACTAGCGGGGCTAAATGAGCAGTTCTTC. Translated: CASSSGLAGLNEQFF.

This clonotype has a handful of counts. V and J are TRBV7-2 and TRBJ2-3, with D unresolved. The CDR3 sequence is 16 residues long. V gave up 0 bases and J gave up 0 bases, with 10 bases separating them. Germline V gives CDR1 SGHTA, CDR2 FQGNSA. CDR3 sequence reads: CASSLAFAASTDTQYF. In DNA form, the CDR3 reads TGTGCCAGCAGCTTAGCGTTTGCGGCTAGCACAGATACGCAGTATTTT.

This clonotype was counted a few times. The V and J genes are TRBV4-3 and TRBJ1-6; 9 bases are a match to TRBD1. The V segment lost 0 bases and the J segment 10 bases; nucleotides outside the gene matches: 4. Germline loops: CDR1 LGHNA, CDR2 YSLEER. The CDR3 contains 15 residues. In DNA form, the CDR3 reads TGCGCCAGCAGCCAAGAAGTGACAGGGGGATCACCCCTCCACTTT. Protein product: CASSQEVTGGSPLHF.

The chain recombines TRBV25-1 with TRBJ1-6; D is ambiguous. The CDR3 loop spans 15 amino acids. V lost 3 bases and J 0 bases, leaving 6 bases between the germline ends. The germline V gene encodes CDR1 MGHDK and CDR2 SYGVNS. CDR3 sequence: CASSELDSYNSPLHF. The CDR3 DNA sequence: TGTGCCAGCAGTGAGCTCGACTCCTATAATTCACCCCTCCACTTT. The full variable domain, in which reference TRBV25-1 and TRBJ1-6 provide the parts outside the CDR3, is EADIYQTPRYLVIGTGKKITLECSQTMGHDKMYWYQQDPGMELHLIHYSYGVNSTEKGDLSSESTVSRIRTEHFPLTLESARPSHTSQYLCASSELDSYNSPLHFGNGTRLTVT.

The chain recombines TRBV10-3 with TRBJ2-1; 10 bases align to TRBD1. The V and J ends lost 3 bases and 5 bases, in that order; junction bases with no gene match: 4. This CDR3 has 15 amino acids. The germline CDR1 and CDR2 sequences are ENHRY and SYGVKD. For the CDR3, the DNA is TGTGCCATCAGTGACTGGGACAGGGGAAACAATGAGCAGTTCTTC. Protein sequence: CAISDWDRGNNEQFF.

The chain carries TRBV7-6 and TRBJ1-1; tentatively, D is TRBD1 (5 bases). V shed 5 bases and J shed 4 bases, with 14 bases lying between them. The germline V gene has CDR1 SGHVS and CDR2 FNYEAQ. This CDR3 has 14 amino acids. CDR3 region: CASSLPGGVTEAFF. CDR3 nucleotide sequence: TGTGCCAGCAGCCTGCCTGGAGGGGTCACTGAAGCTTTCTTT.

This clonotype was recorded a few times. V and J are TRBV20-1 and TRBJ1-1, with TRBD1 matching over 7 bases. The junction had 7 bases not matched to a gene; V was cut back by 2 bases and J by 4 bases. Per germline, CDR1 DFQATT and CDR2 SNEGSKA (reference sequence). The CDR3 has 14 residues. In DNA form, the CDR3 reads TGCAGTGCTAGAATGTACAGGGGTAGCACTGAAGCTTTCTTT. This sequence encodes CSARMYRGSTEAFF.

The gene calls are TRBV27 and TRBJ1-2, with D perhaps TRBD1 (5 bases). Germline-derived CDR1 and CDR2 are MNHEY and SMNVEV (reference sequence). The CDR3 is made up of 15 amino acids. V lost 6 bases to trimming and J lost 1 base, with 15 bases between them. The CDR3 nucleotides are TGTGCCAGCAGCCCCCGGGGGGGGAATAACTATGGCTACACCTTC. Its protein product is CASSPRGGNNYGYTF.

The chain has TRBV7-9 and TRBJ1-3; possible D gene TRBD1, 6 bases. Trimming cost V 4 bases and J 4 bases, with 14 bases left between them. The CDR3 spans 15 residues. The V gene's germline CDR1 is SEHNR and CDR2 FQNEAQ (reference sequence). As DNA, the CDR3 is TGTGCCAGCAGCTCGGCGGCAGGGGCCGGAAACACCATATATTTT. It yields the protein CASSSAAGAGNTIYF. Based on the CDR3 plus reference TRBV7-9 and TRBJ1-3, the full variable domain is DTGVSQNPRHKITKRGQNVTFRCDPISEHNRLYWYRQTLGQGPEFLTYFQNEAQLEKSRLLSDRFSAERPKGSFSTLEIQRTEQGDSAMYLCASSSAAGAGNTIYFGEGSWLTVV.

The V and J genes are TRBV29-1 and TRBJ2-2; unclear D gene. Germline CDR1 SQVTM, CDR2 ANQGSEA. V lost 6 bases and J lost 3, with 8 bases in between. The CDR3 consists of 12 residues. CDR3 nucleotide sequence: TGCAGCGTCACTTGGCACACCGGGGAGCTGTTTTTT. It is translated as CSVTWHTGELFF.

V usage is TRBV20-1 and J usage is TRBJ1-4; no firm D call. This CDR3 spans 13 amino acids. Germline V gene sequence: CDR1 DFQATT, CDR2 SNEGSKA (reference sequence). Trimming left V 2 bases short and J 7 bases short, with 11 bases between. The CDR3 spells CSARRAGTEKLFF. The CDR3 bases are TGCAGTGCTAGAAGGGCAGGCACTGAAAAACTGTTTTTT.

This rearrangement joins TRBV7-2 to TRBJ1-5; D remains ambiguous. This CDR3 has 14 residues. The V gene's germline CDR1 is SGHTA and CDR2 FQGNSA. V lost 1 base to trimming and J lost 7 bases, with 11 bases between them. CDR3 loop: CASSLVGESQPQHF. CDR3 DNA: TGTGCCAGCAGCTTAGTTGGGGAGTCGCAGCCCCAGCATTTT. Full variable domain (missing parts from reference TRBV7-2 and TRBJ1-5): GAGVSQSPSNKVTEKGKDVELRCDPISGHTALYWYRQSLGQGLEFLIYFQGNSAPDKSGLPSDRFSAERTGGSVSTLTIQRTQQEDSAVYLCASSLVGESQPQHFGDGTRLSIL.

The gene calls are TRBV5-1 and TRBJ1-1; 7 bases are a match to TRBD1. The trim removed 4 bases at V and 5 bases at J, leaving 11 bases unmatched. The V gene's germline CDR1 is SGHRS and CDR2 YFSETQ. The CDR3 contains 15 residues. In DNA, the CDR3 is TGCGCCAGCAGCACAGGGGCGGCGGGGGCGACTGAAGCTTTCTTT. It codes for CASSTGAAGATEAFF. Supplemented by reference TRBV5-1 and TRBJ1-1, the full variable domain reads KAGVTQTPRYLIKTRGQQVTLSCSPISGHRSVSWYQQTPGQGLQFLFEYFSETQRNKGNFPGRFSGRQFSNSRSEMNVSTLELGDSALYLCASSTGAAGATEAFFGQGTRLTVV.

The chain uses TRBV6-5 and TRBJ2-3, with TRBD2 matching 9 bases. The CDR3 consists of 16 residues. The V and J ends lost 6 bases and 2 bases, in that order; junction bases with no gene match: 9. Germline CDR1 MNHEY, CDR2 SVGAGI. In nucleotides, the CDR3 is TGTGCCAGCAGACGCCGCCTAGCGGGGTTCACAGATACGCAGTATTTT. Protein: CASRRRLAGFTDTQYF.

In this sample, this clonotype turned up many times. The genes are TRBV5-5 and TRBJ2-3, with a tentative D call TRBD2 (6 bases). The germline gives CDR1 SGHKS, CDR2 YYEKEE (reference sequence). This CDR3 contains 15 residues. V was cut by 0 bases and J by 4 bases, with 12 bases left in between. In nucleotides, the CDR3 is TGTGCCAGCAGCTTGGTCAGCGGGTCCGCAGATACGCAGTATTTT. This codes for CASSLVSGSADTQYF.

This clonotype was counted between two and nine times. The gene calls are TRBV7-9 and TRBJ2-7; no reliable D call. Per germline, CDR1 SEHNR and CDR2 FQNEAQ (reference sequence). This CDR3 is built from 14 residues. V was pared by 0 bases and J by 2 bases, with 8 bases between. The CDR3 here is CASSLAVQAYEQYF. The CDR3 DNA sequence: TGTGCCAGCAGCTTAGCAGTCCAAGCCTACGAGCAGTACTTC.

CDR3 nucleotide sequence: TGTGCCAGCAGCTTATTGGGGGCAAGCACCGGAGATACGCAGTATTTT. This gives the protein CASSLLGASTGDTQYF. The rearrangement uses TRBV11-2 and TRBJ2-3, with a tentative D call TRBD1 (6 bases). Trimming stripped 2 bases from V and 5 bases from J, with 17 bases between. Germline V gives CDR1 SGHAT, CDR2 FQNNGV. There are 16 residues in the CDR3.

A few counts support this clonotype. The chain has TRBV9 and TRBJ2-7, with D perhaps TRBD2 (6 bases). The germline gives CDR1 SGDLS, CDR2 YYNGEE. This CDR3 spans 12 amino acids. The V and J ends lost 7 bases and 3 bases respectively, with 11 bases between them. CDR3 amino acids: CASGGNSYEQYF. CDR3 nucleotides: TGTGCCAGCGGCGGGAACAGCTACGAGCAGTACTTC.

The rearrangement joins TRBV6-2 or TRBV6-3 to TRBJ1-5, with 7 bases aligning to TRBD1. This CDR3 contains 20 residues. The germline CDR1 and CDR2 sequences are MNHEY and SVGEGT. Germline trimming cut 5 bases from V and 4 bases from J; bases unmatched to any gene: 23. The CDR3 DNA is TGTGCCAGCAGTCCACACCGGCGGGAACCACAAGGGGGCAAGAATCAGCCCCAGCATTTT. This translates into CASSPHRREPQGGKNQPQHF.

The rearrangement joins TRBV7-8 to TRBJ2-5, with 16 bases that match TRBD2. V lost 5 bases and J lost 5; bases outside the gene matches: 23. The germline V gene has CDR1 SGHVS and CDR2 FQNEAQ. The CDR3 has 22 amino acids. In DNA, the CDR3 is TGTGCCAGCAGCCAAGGCGGACTGTGGGGGACTAGCGGGGGGGCCTATAATGAGACCCAGTACTTC. Its translation: CASSQGGLWGTSGGAYNETQYF.

A few counts support this clonotype. This chain links TRBV11-2 with TRBJ2-1; TRBD1 aligns across 10 bases. The CDR3 covers 12 residues. Germline assignment: CDR1 SGHAT and CDR2 FQNNGV. Germline trimming cut 7 bases from V and 13 bases from J; bases unmatched to any gene: 7. CDR3 loop: CASTRGTGDQFF. The CDR3 DNA reads TGTGCCAGCACCCGCGGGACAGGGGATCAGTTCTTC.

The chain combines TRBV6-5 with TRBJ2-7; D perhaps matches TRBD2 (5 bases). This CDR3 spans 12 amino acids. Germline V lookup: CDR1 MNHEY, CDR2 SVGAGI. V was clipped by 3 bases and J by 9 bases, with 12 bases between them. The CDR3 protein is CASSYRGGRQYV. DNA of the CDR3: TGTGCCAGCAGTTATCGGGGTGGACGGCAGTACGTC.

CDR3 sequence (DNA): TGTGCCAGCAGCCAAGGGGACAGGGGGACAGATACGCAGTATTTT. This encodes CASSQGDRGTDTQYF. The genes are TRBV4-2 and TRBJ2-3, with 11 bases identical to TRBD1. The CDR3 covers 15 residues. The J segment lost 3 bases and the V segment lost 1 base, leaving 0 bases of the junction unmatched. Germline CDR1 is LGHNA and CDR2 is YNFKEQ.

The gene calls are TRBV6-4 and TRBJ2-3; D possibly corresponds to TRBD2 (5 bases). From germline, CDR1 is MRHNA and CDR2 SNTAGT. The CDR3 has 17 amino acids. V was clipped by 2 bases and J by 0 bases, with 15 bases between them. DNA of the CDR3: TGTGCCAGCAGTGACCGGAGGACGGACGCTAGCACAGATACGCAGTATTTT. Its translation is CASSDRRTDASTDTQYF.

The V call is TRBV4-1, the J call TRBJ2-7; no reliable D call. Germline CDR1 reads MGHRA; CDR2 reads YSYEKL. This CDR3 has 14 amino acids. Trimming pared 1 base from V and 3 bases from J, leaving 10 bases between. The CDR3 protein is CASSQANRGYEQYF. CDR3 bases: TGCGCCAGCAGCCAAGCAAACAGAGGCTACGAGCAGTACTTC.

The sample holds a few counts of this clonotype. This chain uses TRBV20-1 with TRBJ2-3; the match to TRBD2 covers 11 bases. CDR1 and CDR2 from the germline V gene are DFQATT and SNEGSKA (reference sequence). This CDR3 is built from 13 residues. V lost 8 bases and J lost 5; bases outside the gene matches: 6. The CDR3 protein is CSLAGGHQDTQYF. The DNA for the CDR3 is TGCAGTTTAGCGGGGGGGCATCAAGATACGCAGTATTTT.